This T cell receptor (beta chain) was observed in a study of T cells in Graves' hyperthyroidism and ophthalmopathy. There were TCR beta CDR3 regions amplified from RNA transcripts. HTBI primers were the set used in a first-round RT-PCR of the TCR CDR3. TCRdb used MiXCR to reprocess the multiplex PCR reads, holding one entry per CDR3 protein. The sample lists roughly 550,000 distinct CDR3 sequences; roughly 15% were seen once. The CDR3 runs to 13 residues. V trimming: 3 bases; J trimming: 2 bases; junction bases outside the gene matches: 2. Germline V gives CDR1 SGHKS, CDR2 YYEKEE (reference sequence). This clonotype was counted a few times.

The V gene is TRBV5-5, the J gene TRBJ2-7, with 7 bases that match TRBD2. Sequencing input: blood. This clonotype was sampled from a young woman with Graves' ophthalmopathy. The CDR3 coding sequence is TGTGCCAGCAGCTGGGGGGGACCCTACGAGCAGTACTTC. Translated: CASSWGGPYEQYF.